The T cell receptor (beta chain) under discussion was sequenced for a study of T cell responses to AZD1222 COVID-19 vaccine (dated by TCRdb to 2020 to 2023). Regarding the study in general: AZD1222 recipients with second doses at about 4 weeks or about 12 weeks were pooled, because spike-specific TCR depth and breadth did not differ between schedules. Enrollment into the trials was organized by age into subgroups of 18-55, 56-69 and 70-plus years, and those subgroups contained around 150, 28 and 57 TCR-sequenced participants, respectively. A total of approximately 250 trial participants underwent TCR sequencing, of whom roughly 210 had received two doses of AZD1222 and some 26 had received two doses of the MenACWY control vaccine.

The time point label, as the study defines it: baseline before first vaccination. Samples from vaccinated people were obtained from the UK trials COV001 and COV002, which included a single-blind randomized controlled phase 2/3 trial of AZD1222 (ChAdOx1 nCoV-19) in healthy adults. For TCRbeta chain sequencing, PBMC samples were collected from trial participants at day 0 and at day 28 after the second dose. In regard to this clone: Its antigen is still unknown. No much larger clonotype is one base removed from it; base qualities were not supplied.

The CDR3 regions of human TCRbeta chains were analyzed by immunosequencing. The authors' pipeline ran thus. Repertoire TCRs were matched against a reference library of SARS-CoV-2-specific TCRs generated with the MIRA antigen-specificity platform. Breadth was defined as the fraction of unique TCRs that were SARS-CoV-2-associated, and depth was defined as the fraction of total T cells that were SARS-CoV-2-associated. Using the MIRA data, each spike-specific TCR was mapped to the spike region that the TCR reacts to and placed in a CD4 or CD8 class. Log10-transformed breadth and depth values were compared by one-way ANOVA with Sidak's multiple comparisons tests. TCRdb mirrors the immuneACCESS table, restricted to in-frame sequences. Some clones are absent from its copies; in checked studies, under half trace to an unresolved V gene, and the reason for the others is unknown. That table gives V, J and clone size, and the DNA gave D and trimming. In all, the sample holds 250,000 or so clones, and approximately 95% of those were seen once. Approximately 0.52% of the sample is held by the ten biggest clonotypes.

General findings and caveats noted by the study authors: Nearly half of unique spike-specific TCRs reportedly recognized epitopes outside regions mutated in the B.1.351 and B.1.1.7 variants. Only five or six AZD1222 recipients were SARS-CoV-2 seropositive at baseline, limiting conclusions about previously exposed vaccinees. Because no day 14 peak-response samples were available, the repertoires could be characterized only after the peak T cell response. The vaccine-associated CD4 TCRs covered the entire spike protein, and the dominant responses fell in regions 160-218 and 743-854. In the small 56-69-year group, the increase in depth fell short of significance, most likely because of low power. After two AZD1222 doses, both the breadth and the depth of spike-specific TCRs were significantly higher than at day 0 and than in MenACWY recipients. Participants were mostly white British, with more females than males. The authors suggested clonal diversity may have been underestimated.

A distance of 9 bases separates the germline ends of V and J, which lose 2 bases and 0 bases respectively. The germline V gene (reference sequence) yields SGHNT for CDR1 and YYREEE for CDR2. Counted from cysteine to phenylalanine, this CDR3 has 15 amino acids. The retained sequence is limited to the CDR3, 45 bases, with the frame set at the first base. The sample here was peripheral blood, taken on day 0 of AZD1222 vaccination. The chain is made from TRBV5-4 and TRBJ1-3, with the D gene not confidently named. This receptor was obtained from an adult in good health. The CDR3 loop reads CASSLPGLSGNTIYF. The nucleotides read TGTGCCAGCAGCTTACCGGGCCTCTCTGGAAACACCATATATTTT. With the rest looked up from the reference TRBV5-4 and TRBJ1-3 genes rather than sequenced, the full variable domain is ETGVTQSPTHLIKTRGQQVTLRCSSQSGHNTVSWYQQALGQGPQFIFQYYREEENGRGNFPPRFSGLQFPNYSSELNVNALELDDSALYLCASSLPGLSGNTIYFGEGSWLTVV.